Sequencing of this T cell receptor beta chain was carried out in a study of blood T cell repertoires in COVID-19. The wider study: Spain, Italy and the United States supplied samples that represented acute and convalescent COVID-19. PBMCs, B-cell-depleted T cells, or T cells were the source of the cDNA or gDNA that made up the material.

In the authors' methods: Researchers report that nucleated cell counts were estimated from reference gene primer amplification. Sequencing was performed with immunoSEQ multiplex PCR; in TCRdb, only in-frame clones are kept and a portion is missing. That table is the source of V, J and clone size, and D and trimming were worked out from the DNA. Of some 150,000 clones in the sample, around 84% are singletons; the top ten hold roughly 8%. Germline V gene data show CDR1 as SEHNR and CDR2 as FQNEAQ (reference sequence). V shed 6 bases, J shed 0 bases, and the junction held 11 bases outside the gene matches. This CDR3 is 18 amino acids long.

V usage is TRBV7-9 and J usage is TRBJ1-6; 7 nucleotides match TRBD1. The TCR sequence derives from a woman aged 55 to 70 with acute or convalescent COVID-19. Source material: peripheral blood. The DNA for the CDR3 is TGTGCCAGCAGTTCAGGGGCCAGGGGGAGCTCCTATAATTCACCCCTCCACTTT. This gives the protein CASSSGARGSSYNSPLHF. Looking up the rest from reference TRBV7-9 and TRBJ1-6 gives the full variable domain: DTGVSQNPRHKITKRGQNVTFRCDPISEHNRLYWYRQTLGQGPEFLTYFQNEAQLEKSRLLSDRFSAERPKGSFSTLEIQRTEQGDSAMYLCASSSGARGSSYNSPLHFGNGTRLTVT.